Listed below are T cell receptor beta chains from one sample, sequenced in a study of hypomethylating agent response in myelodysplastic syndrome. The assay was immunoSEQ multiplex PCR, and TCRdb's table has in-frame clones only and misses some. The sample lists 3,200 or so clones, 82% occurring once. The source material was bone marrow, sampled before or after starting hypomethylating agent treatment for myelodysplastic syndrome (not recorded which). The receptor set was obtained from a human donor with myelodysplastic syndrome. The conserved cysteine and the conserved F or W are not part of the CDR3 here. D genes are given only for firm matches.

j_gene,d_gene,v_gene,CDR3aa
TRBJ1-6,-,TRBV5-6,ASSLYRGRGSPLH
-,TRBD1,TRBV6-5,ASSSGQGIYEQY
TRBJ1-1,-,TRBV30,AWSVRGGGEAF
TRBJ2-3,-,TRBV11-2,ASSKTGRGRKGDTQY
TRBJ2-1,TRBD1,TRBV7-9,ASSGYIGTGGDEQF
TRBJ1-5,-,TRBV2,ASSERGLGEPQH
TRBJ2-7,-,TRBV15,ATSREQDSGYEQY
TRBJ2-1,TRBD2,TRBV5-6,ASSSSGGLNEQF
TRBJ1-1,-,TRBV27,ASSPSGGGNTEAF
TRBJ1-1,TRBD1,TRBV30,AWSVLNRGNTEAF
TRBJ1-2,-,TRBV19,ASTNQTGINYGYT
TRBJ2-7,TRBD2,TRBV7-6,ASSLAGGVEQY
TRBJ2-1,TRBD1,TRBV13,ASSLDRGVVNEQF
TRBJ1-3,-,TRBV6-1,ASSYGTEVGTIY
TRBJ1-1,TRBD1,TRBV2,ASSPSGGYTEAF
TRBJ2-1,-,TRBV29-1,SVVTRMSNEQF
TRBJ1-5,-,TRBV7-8,ASSPTESNQPQH
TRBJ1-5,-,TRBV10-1,ASSESGRIIYSNQPQH
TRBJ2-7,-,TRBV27,ASSLSEEQY
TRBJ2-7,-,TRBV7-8,ASDRDTSEQY
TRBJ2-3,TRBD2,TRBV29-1,SVETSGFTDTQY
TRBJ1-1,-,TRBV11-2,ASSLDENTEAF
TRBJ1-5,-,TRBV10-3,AISAASSQPQH